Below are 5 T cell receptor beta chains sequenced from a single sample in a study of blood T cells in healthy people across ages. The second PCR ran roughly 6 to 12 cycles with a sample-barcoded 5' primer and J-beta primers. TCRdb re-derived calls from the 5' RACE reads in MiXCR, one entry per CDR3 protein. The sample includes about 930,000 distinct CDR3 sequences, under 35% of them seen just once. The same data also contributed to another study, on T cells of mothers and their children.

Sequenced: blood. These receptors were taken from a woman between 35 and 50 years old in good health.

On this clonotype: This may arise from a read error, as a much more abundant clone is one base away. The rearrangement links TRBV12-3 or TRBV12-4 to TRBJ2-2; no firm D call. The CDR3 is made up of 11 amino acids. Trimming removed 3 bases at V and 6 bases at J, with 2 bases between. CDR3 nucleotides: TGTGCCAGCAGTTTCGCCGGGGAGCTGTTTTTT. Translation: CASSFAGELFF.

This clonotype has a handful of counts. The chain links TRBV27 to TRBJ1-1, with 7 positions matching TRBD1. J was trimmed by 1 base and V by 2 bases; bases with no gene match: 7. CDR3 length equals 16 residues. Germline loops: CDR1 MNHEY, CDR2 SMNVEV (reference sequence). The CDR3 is CASSLVGSGGNTEAFF. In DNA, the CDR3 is TGTGCCAGCAGTTTAGTTGGGTCAGGGGGGAACACTGAAGCTTTCTTT.

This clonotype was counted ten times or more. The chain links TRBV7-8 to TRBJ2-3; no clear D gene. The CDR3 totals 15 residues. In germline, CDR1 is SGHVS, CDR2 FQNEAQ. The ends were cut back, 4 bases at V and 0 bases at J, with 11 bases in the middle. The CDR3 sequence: CASSYDSKSTDTQYF. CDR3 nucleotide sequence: TGTGCCAGCAGCTACGACTCCAAAAGCACAGATACGCAGTATTTT.

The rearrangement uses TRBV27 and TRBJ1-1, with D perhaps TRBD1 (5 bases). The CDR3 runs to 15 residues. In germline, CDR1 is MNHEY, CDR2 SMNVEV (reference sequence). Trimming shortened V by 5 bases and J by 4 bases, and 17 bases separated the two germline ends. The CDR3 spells CASSPLQGGGTEAFF. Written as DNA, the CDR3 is TGTGCCAGCAGTCCACTCCAGGGCGGGGGCACTGAAGCTTTCTTT.

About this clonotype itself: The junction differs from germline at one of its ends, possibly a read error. The CDR3 spells CAGSLADLAVDTQYF. The CDR3 bases are TGTGCCGGCAGCTTAGCGGATCTAGCTGTAGATACGCAGTATTTT. V gene TRBV7-2 combines with J gene TRBJ2-3, with D tentatively TRBD2 (6 bases). CDR3 length: 15 amino acids. Germline V gene sequence: CDR1 SGHTA, CDR2 FQGNSA.